Below, 28 T cell receptor beta chains from the same sample are listed, as sequenced in a study of cytomegalovirus exposure and HLA in healthy donors (dated by TCRdb to the late 2010s). Library construction relied on the immunoSEQ multiplex PCR assay. For the multiplex PCR, a mixture combining 60 forward primers for TCR Vbeta segments and 13 reverse primers for TCR Jbeta segments was used. Not all clones reach the TCRdb copy of this immuneACCESS table, which keeps in-frame sequences only. Checked studies attribute under half of the gap to unresolved V genes and leave the rest unexplained. This sample is represented by around 85,000 clones; over 70% of them were singletons. The top ten clones comprise roughly 25% of the sample. The sequenced material came from PBMCs. The origin of the receptors is a woman between 45 and 60 years old in good health and CMV-seropositive.

The V call is TRBV7-2, the J call TRBJ2-2; D perhaps matches TRBD2 (6 bases). The germline gives CDR1 SGHTA, CDR2 FQGNSA. The CDR3 is made up of 14 amino acids. The V gene lost 9 bases and the J gene lost 0 bases, with 11 bases spanning the gap. CDR3 in DNA: TGTGCCAGGAACAGACTAGCGAACACCGGGGAGCTGTTTTTT. This codes for CARNRLANTGELFF.

The genes are TRBV6-6 and TRBJ1-4; TRBD1 aligns across 8 bases. Germline loops: CDR1 MNHNY, CDR2 SVGAGI (reference sequence). The J segment lost 7 bases and the V segment lost 4 bases, leaving 11 bases of the junction unmatched. CDR3 length equals 16 residues. The CDR3, as DNA: TGTGCCAGCAGTTTCAATGACAGGGGTTTTATTGAAAAACTGTTTTTT. It codes for CASSFNDRGFIEKLFF.

V usage is TRBV5-1 and J usage is TRBJ1-1; D is perhaps TRBD1 (6 bases). CDR3 size: 16 residues. Per germline, CDR1 SGHRS and CDR2 YFSETQ. The V end lost 5 bases, the J end lost 2 bases, and 19 bases lay between the germline ends. The CDR3 coding sequence is TGCGCCAGCAGGTGGGGGGGCAGGGCCCCAAACACTGAAGCTTTCTTT. It is translated as CASRWGGRAPNTEAFF.

This chain uses TRBV2 with TRBJ1-5, with D possibly matching TRBD1 (6 bases). This CDR3 is 15 amino acids long. V was pared by 8 bases and J by 7 bases, with 21 bases between. Germline CDR1 and CDR2: SNHLY and FYNNEI. CDR3 region: CASGRDIGSGQPQHF. DNA of the CDR3: TGTGCCAGCGGTCGGGACATCGGTTCGGGCCAGCCCCAGCATTTT.

Remarks on this clone: Mismatch with germline at one junction end may stem from a read error. This chain links TRBV7-9 with TRBJ2-7, with D tentatively TRBD1 (5 bases). CDR1 is SEHNR, CDR2 FQNEAQ, per germline (reference sequence). The CDR3 extends over 12 amino acids. CDR3 loop: CSSSPGQREQYF. The CDR3, as DNA: TGTTCCAGCAGCCCAGGACAACGCGAGCAGTACTTC.

This CDR3 reads CAWTQEREFYNEQFF. The CDR3 DNA reads as TGTGCCTGGACCCAGGAGCGGGAGTTCTACAATGAGCAGTTCTTC. The chain is built from TRBV30 and TRBJ2-1; 8 positions agree with TRBD2. The trim removed 4 bases at V and 3 bases at J, leaving 8 bases unmatched. This CDR3 is built from 15 residues. Germline V CDR1 and CDR2: GTSNPN, SVGIG (reference sequence).

The chain uses TRBV11-3 and TRBJ1-2; the D gene is possibly TRBD1 (6 bases). V dropped 2 bases and J dropped 8 bases, with 15 bases sitting between them. CDR3 length: 14 residues. From germline, CDR1 is SGHNT and CDR2 YENEEA. The CDR3: CASSLTQGIYGYTF. The CDR3 DNA follows: TGTGCCAGCAGCTTAACGCAGGGGATCTACGGCTACACCTTC.

This sequence joins TRBV2 and TRBJ2-5; D is ambiguous. Germline assignment: CDR1 SNHLY and CDR2 FYNNEI. Trimming removed 0 bases at V and 5 bases at J, with 4 bases between. CDR3 length: 12 residues. The CDR3 coding sequence is TGTGCCAGCAGTGAAGCCCGGGAGACCCAGTACTTC. This gives the protein CASSEARETQYF.

V is TRBV6-6 and J is TRBJ1-1; D is ambiguous. V was cut by 3 bases and J by 2 bases, with 13 bases left in between. Germline V gene lookup returns CDR1 MNHNY and CDR2 SVGAGI (reference sequence). CDR3 size: 15 residues. The CDR3 here is CASSYGQPVNTEAFF. The CDR3 DNA follows: TGTGCCAGCAGTTATGGGCAGCCCGTCAACACTGAAGCTTTCTTT.

V is TRBV14 and J is TRBJ2-7; TRBD2 is a possible D gene (5 bases). Deletions cut 0 bases from V and 6 bases from J, with 18 bases between. The CDR3 is 16 amino acids. CDR1 SGHDN and CDR2 FVKESK come from the germline V gene. This chain's CDR3 is CASSQDLGWAGGEQYF. In DNA, the CDR3 is TGTGCCAGCAGCCAAGATCTAGGTTGGGCAGGAGGCGAGCAGTACTTC.

This chain connects TRBV18 to TRBJ1-1; D is unclear. CDR3 length: 13 residues. V dropped 5 bases and J dropped 4 bases, with 11 bases sitting between them. Per the germline V gene, CDR1 is KGHSH and CDR2 is LQKENI. The CDR3 region is CASSARETTEAFF. The CDR3 DNA is TGTGCCAGCTCAGCCCGGGAGACCACTGAAGCTTTCTTT. Full variable domain (rest looked up from reference TRBV18 and TRBJ1-1): NAGVMQNPRHLVRRRGQEARLRCSPMKGHSHVYWYRQLPEEGLKFMVYLQKENIIDESGMPKERFSAEFPKEGPSILRIQQVVRGDSAAYFCASSARETTEAFFGQGTRLTVV.

J is TRBJ1-5 and V is TRBV2, with D possibly being TRBD1 (5 bases). Germline CDR1 and CDR2: SNHLY and FYNNEI. The V and J ends lost 4 bases and 4 bases respectively, with 11 bases between them. The CDR3 runs 14 residues. CDR3 DNA: TGTGCCAGCAGTGGTACCAGGGCTAATCAGCCCCAGCATTTT. Translation: CASSGTRANQPQHF. The whole variable domain, filled in from reference TRBV2 and TRBJ1-5, reads EPEVTQTPSHQVTQMGQEVILRCVPISNHLYFYWYRQILGQKVEFLVSFYNNEISEKSEIFDDQFSVERPDGSNFTLKIRSTKLEDSAMYFCASSGTRANQPQHFGDGTRLSIL.

The CDR3 DNA is TGTGCCATCGGCAGGGAAACCGGGGAGCTGTTTTTT. It translates to CAIGRETGELFF. This chain connects TRBV10-3 to TRBJ2-2, with D possibly TRBD1 on 5 matching bases. V lost 8 bases and J 5 bases, leaving 9 bases between the germline ends. The CDR3 consists of 12 residues. Germline assignment: CDR1 ENHRY and CDR2 SYGVKD.

This clone was observed a single time. This chain joins TRBV19 and TRBJ2-1, with 11 bases that match TRBD2. V trimming: 2 bases; J trimming: 7 bases; junction bases outside the gene matches: 10. Germline values: CDR1 LNHDA, CDR2 SQIVND (reference sequence). CDR3 length: 17 amino acids. The CDR3 loop reads CASSISPATSGINEQFF. The CDR3 DNA reads as TGTGCCAGTAGTATAAGTCCCGCGACTAGCGGGATAAATGAGCAGTTCTTC.

The chain has TRBV11-2 and TRBJ1-4; the match to TRBD1 covers 7 bases. Germline lookup yields CDR1 SGHAT and CDR2 FQNNGV. The CDR3 consists of 14 residues. V was clipped by 3 bases and J by 10 bases; unmatched bases: 8. CDR3 sequence reads: CASSLGRGVGKLFF. In DNA form, the CDR3 reads TGTGCCAGCAGCTTGGGCAGGGGGGTCGGAAAACTGTTTTTT.

The chain recombines TRBV18 with TRBJ2-1, with 8 bases lining up with TRBD2. The CDR3 contains 15 residues. Germline values: CDR1 KGHSH, CDR2 LQKENI. The V and J ends lost 4 bases and 3 bases, in that order; junction bases with no gene match: 5. CDR3 in DNA: TGTGCCAGCTCACTCTCCAGCGGGAGCTACAATGAGCAGTTCTTC. Its translation is CASSLSSGSYNEQFF.

V and J are TRBV28 and TRBJ1-1, with TRBD1 matching 10 bases. Germline loops: CDR1 MDHEN, CDR2 SYDVKM. The V segment lost 3 bases and the J segment 5 bases; nucleotides outside the gene matches: 3. The CDR3 consists of 14 residues. The CDR3: CASSFGTGATEAFF. The CDR3 DNA sequence: TGTGCCAGCAGTTTTGGGACAGGGGCTACTGAAGCTTTCTTT.

The chain has TRBV5-1 and TRBJ1-2; a weak D match, TRBD1 (6 bases). Germline CDR1 reads SGHRS; CDR2 reads YFSETQ. This CDR3 is 14 amino acids long. V shed 0 bases and J shed 4 bases, with 10 bases lying between them. CDR3 nucleotide sequence: TGCGCCAGCAGCTTGGACGGGACATCCTATGGCTACACCTTC. It is translated as CASSLDGTSYGYTF. Using reference TRBV5-1 and TRBJ1-2 for the parts outside the CDR3, the full variable domain is KAGVTQTPRYLIKTRGQQVTLSCSPISGHRSVSWYQQTPGQGLQFLFEYFSETQRNKGNFPGRFSGRQFSNSRSEMNVSTLELGDSALYLCASSLDGTSYGYTFGSGTRLTVV.

The gene calls are TRBV6-1 and TRBJ2-1; TRBD1 is a possible D gene (6 bases). CDR1 MNHNS and CDR2 SASEGT come from the germline V gene. Trimming took 5 bases from V and 15 from J, leaving 17 bases between them. The CDR3 totals 12 residues. CDR3 DNA sequence: TGTGCCAGCAGTAAGAACAGGGATTATCCGTTCTTC. Translated, it gives CASSKNRDYPFF.

The J gene is TRBJ1-2, the V gene TRBV19, with 8 bases matching TRBD1. This CDR3 is 15 amino acids long. In germline, CDR1 is LNHDA, CDR2 SQIVND (reference sequence). J lost 4 bases, V lost 8 bases, and 12 bases had no gene match. CDR3 sequence (DNA): TGTGCCAGTGGCCGTAGACAGGGGATTATCTATGGCTACACCTTC. It translates to CASGRRQGIIYGYTF.

This clone was seen a single time. The chain uses TRBV5-1 and TRBJ2-2, with a tentative D call TRBD1 (6 bases). The V and J ends lost 4 bases and 5 bases respectively, with 12 bases between them. Germline CDR1 reads SGHRS; CDR2 reads YFSETQ. This CDR3 has 14 residues. CDR3 DNA: TGCGCCAGCAGCCGGGACACCAATACCGGGGAGCTGTTTTTT. It translates to CASSRDTNTGELFF.

On this clone itself: The same CDR3 can be traced to other DNA sequences in this sample. The chain recombines TRBV5-8 with TRBJ2-6, with 8 bases fitting TRBD1. V gave up 5 bases and J gave up 1 base; unmatched junction bases: 11. The CDR3 runs 18 residues. Germline V CDR1 and CDR2: SGHTS, YDEGEE. The CDR3, as DNA: TGTGCCAGCAGGAGAACCGGGACAGGATTTTCTGGGGCCAACGTCCTGACTTTC. Protein sequence: CASRRTGTGFSGANVLTF.

This chain connects TRBV18 to TRBJ2-7; 7 nucleotides line up with TRBD1. CDR3 size: 14 residues. Per germline, CDR1 KGHSH and CDR2 LQKENI. V shed 3 bases, J shed 2 bases, and the junction held 4 bases outside the gene matches. CDR3 bases: TGTGCCAGCTCACCCTCGACAGGGACCTACGAGCAGTACTTC. Protein: CASSPSTGTYEQYF. The variable domain in full, completed from reference TRBV18 and TRBJ2-7, reads NAGVMQNPRHLVRRRGQEARLRCSPMKGHSHVYWYRQLPEEGLKFMVYLQKENIIDESGMPKERFSAEFPKEGPSILRIQQVVRGDSAAYFCASSPSTGTYEQYFGPGTRLTVT.

The chain couples TRBV30 to TRBJ2-7, with TRBD2 as a possible D gene (5 bases). V was pared by 0 bases and J by 0 bases, with 15 bases between. This CDR3 has 16 amino acids. Germline lookup yields CDR1 GTSNPN and CDR2 SVGIG (reference sequence). DNA of the CDR3: TGTGCCTGGAGTGTGTCGCGAGGAGGAGTCTCCTACGAGCAGTACTTC. Translated: CAWSVSRGGVSYEQYF.

This clone is a singleton in its sample. This chain links TRBV7-9 with TRBJ2-3; D unclear. Germline CDR1 is SEHNR and CDR2 is FQNEAQ (reference sequence). CDR3 size: 15 residues. With 0 bases removed from V and 2 bases from J, the gap between germline ends came to 9 bases. The CDR3 loop reads CASSLAAGYTDTQYF. In DNA, the CDR3 is TGTGCCAGCAGCTTAGCGGCCGGGTACACAGATACGCAGTATTTT.

This clone was detected only once. V usage is TRBV2 and J usage is TRBJ1-2; D ambiguous. The V end lost 2 bases, the J end lost 8 bases, and 15 bases lay between the germline ends. Per germline, CDR1 SNHLY and CDR2 FYNNEI. The CDR3 spans 14 residues. The CDR3 DNA reads TGTGCCAGCAGTGAAATTGGAGGAAATGGGGGCTACACCTTC. Amino acids: CASSEIGGNGGYTF. The full variable domain, with the rest looked up from reference TRBV2 and TRBJ1-2, is EPEVTQTPSHQVTQMGQEVILRCVPISNHLYFYWYRQILGQKVEFLVSFYNNEISEKSEIFDDQFSVERPDGSNFTLKIRSTKLEDSAMYFCASSEIGGNGGYTFGSGTRLTVV.

The rearrangement uses TRBV18 and TRBJ1-5, with D perhaps matching TRBD1 (6 bases). The V gene lost 0 bases and the J gene lost 5 bases, with 11 bases spanning the gap. There are 15 residues in the CDR3. The germline V gene has CDR1 KGHSH and CDR2 LQKENI. The CDR3 sequence is CASSPPGTPDQPQHF. In DNA, the CDR3 is TGTGCCAGCTCACCACCTGGGACACCCGATCAGCCCCAGCATTTT.

J is TRBJ2-5 and V is TRBV7-3; TRBD2 matches 7 bases. This CDR3 has 13 residues. The ends lost 6 bases at V and 4 bases at J; junction bases unmatched: 5. Germline lookup yields CDR1 SGHTA and CDR2 FQGTGA. In DNA, the CDR3 is TGTGCCAGCAGTCGAGGCGGGGGAGAGACCCAGTACTTC. Residues: CASSRGGGETQYF.